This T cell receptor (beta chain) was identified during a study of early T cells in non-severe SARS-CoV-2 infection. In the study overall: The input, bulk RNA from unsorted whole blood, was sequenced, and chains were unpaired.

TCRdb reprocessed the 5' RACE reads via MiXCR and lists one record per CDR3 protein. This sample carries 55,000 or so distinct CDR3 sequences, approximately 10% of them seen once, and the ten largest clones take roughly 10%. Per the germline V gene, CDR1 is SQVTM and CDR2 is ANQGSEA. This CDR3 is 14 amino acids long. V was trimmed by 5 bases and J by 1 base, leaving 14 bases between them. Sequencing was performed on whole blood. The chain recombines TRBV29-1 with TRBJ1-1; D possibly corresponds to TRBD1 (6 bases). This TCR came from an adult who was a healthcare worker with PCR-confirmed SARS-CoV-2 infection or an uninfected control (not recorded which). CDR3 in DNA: TGCAGCGTTCAGACAGGATGGGAGAACACTGAAGCTTTCTTT. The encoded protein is CSVQTGWENTEAFF.